This T cell receptor (beta chain) was sequenced during a study of shared clonotypes between healthy human individuals (dated by TCRdb to about 2020). In terms of the full investigation: The cohort included three men and two women between 18 and 49 years of age. For each donor, CD4 naive and CD4 memory were each given three plates, CD8 naive was given two plates, and CD8 memory was given one plate. To estimate repertoire size and how much clonotypes are shared between individuals, the study performed deep sequencing of blood TCR repertoires from a handful of healthy adults. Different laboratories and diverse techniques were used to prepare libraries and sequence TCR repertoires, to increase sequencing depth and limit assay-specific biases. Per donor, leukapheresis produced somewhere between about 0.94 and 9 billion PBMCs. The full study reports these points: Based on pairwise subsampling, the degree of clonotype sharing among donors was expected to be affected by sequencing depth. Sampling was restricted to blood, and TCR repertoires in tissues likely differ from the TCR repertoires found in blood. Sharing across several donors was observed for approximately 4.6% of naive CD4, under 4% of naive CD8, about 2.3% of memory CD4, and about 0.4% of memory CD8 clonotypes. Incomplete sequencing was indicated by rarefaction of sorted-subset datasets, despite the large sequencing depth. Naive subsets generally had larger estimated clonotype richness than memory subsets. Compared with non-shared clonotypes, the clonotypes found in all four sorted-subset donors had higher generation probabilities. The small number of donors limited the genetic and exposure-history diversity represented.

Using the deep immunoSEQ assay, TCR CDR3 regions were amplified from genomic DNA by multiplex PCR. Genomic DNA extracted from each cell subset was distributed evenly over all wells of several immunoSEQ 96-well plates, and each plate served as one replicate. For sorted subsets, roughly 200 ng genomic DNA, equal to 25,000 to 35,000 T cell genomes, was loaded into each replicate PCR. Purified libraries were measured with a Qubit 3.0 fluorometer, size-checked on a Bioanalyzer 2100, and measured again with the KAPA Library Quantification kit. Every immunoSEQ 96-well plate was sequenced on a separate single-read 150-cycle Illumina NextSeq 550 flow cell. Per the original workflow: Because the immunoSEQ output held only junctional sequences and lacked quality scores, the filtering could not match the filtering applied to full-length reads. To assign V/J genes and CDR3, sequences were annotated against IMGT germline references using PyIR, a Python wrapper for IgBLAST v1.9. Any read was removed if the V/J assignment was weak (E-value above 1e-6), the CDR3 was missing, or the read contained stop codons, out-of-frame junctions, or ambiguous translated residues. A V3J clonotype was defined by an identical inferred V gene, J gene, and CDR3 amino acid sequence. Percentage overlap between repertoires was calculated by dividing the number of shared unique clonotypes by the size of the smaller repertoire. Richness of each repertoire was evaluated using RTK rarefaction, the Chao1 estimator, and Recon v2.1 estimates of unobserved clonotypes. Generation probabilities for all TCRbeta clonotypes obtained by the gDNA method from a handful of donors were computed using OLGA. As stored in TCRdb, this immuneACCESS dataset retains in-frame rearrangements with V and J assigned. A fraction of the clones does not appear; measured against another copy, unresolved V genes explain less than half of the discrepancy, and the remainder lacks a known reason. V, J and clone size are taken as reported in that table, and D and trimming were inferred from the DNA itself. Across this sample there are approximately 650,000 clones, with roughly 96% seen only once. The ten most abundant clones make up roughly 0.1% of the sample.

Deletion took 5 bases off V and 7 bases off J, with a span of 12 bases between the germline ends. CDR1 SGHVS and CDR2 FQNEAQ are derived from the germline V gene. Inclusive of the bounding cysteine and phenylalanine, the CDR3 is 12 residues long. Only CDR3 DNA remains: 36 bases, in frame from the first base. CD8 naive samples consisted of CD45RO-negative cells that were positively selected for CCR7, yielding a CD45RA+CCR7+ population without TemRA cells. Healthy HIV-negative adults with no recently reported acute infections or vaccinations were included as donors. Every donor was a Caucasian adult living in Nashville, Tennessee, USA. After blood collection by leukapheresis, PBMCs were isolated using Ficoll-Histopaque density gradient centrifugation and then cryopreserved in the vapor phase of liquid nitrogen. Analytical flow cytometry was used to check the purity and quantity of each magnetically sorted T cell population. From each sorted fraction, genomic DNA was isolated and quantified by UV absorbance on a Nanodrop 2000c.

About this clone: Its specific antigen is unknown. Qualities for individual bases were not recorded, and no much larger clone is one base off.

Specimen: naive CD8+ T cells sorted from blood. The cell subset or site label corresponds to: CD45RA+CCR7+. The receptor was derived from a woman aged 25 to 39 in good health. In this chain, TRBV7-8 is recombined with TRBJ2-7; TRBD1 is perhaps the D gene, given 5 matching bases. CDR3 reads: CASSDTRTEQYF. DNA sequence: TGTGCCAGCAGCGACACAAGGACAGAGCAGTACTTC.